The sequence of this TCR beta chain was determined in a study of T cells in Graves' hyperthyroidism and ophthalmopathy. The CDR3 is made up of 14 amino acids. From germline, CDR1 is ENHRY and CDR2 SYGVKD. The J segment lost 3 bases and the V segment lost 2 bases, leaving 3 bases of the junction unmatched. Findings and caveats of the study: Ophthalmopathy, as predicted by the model, came a median roughly 6.5 months after the prediction.

RNA transcripts yielded amplified TCR beta CDR3 regions. The HTBI primer set served for first-round RT-PCR of the TCR CDR3. TCRdb independently ran MiXCR on the multiplex PCR reads; one entry per CDR3 protein. This table holds about 660,000 distinct CDR3 sequences, roughly 45% found once. In this sample, this clonotype turned up many times. Its antigen is still unknown. V usage is TRBV10-3 and J usage is TRBJ2-7; 8 bases align to TRBD2. The sample taken for sequencing was peripheral blood or thyroid tissue (not recorded which). This clonotype was sampled from an adult man with Graves' disease, either hyperthyroidism or ophthalmopathy (not recorded which). The CDR3 DNA reads as TGTGCCATCAGTGAGAAGCGGGAGTACTACGAGCAGTACTTC. Protein: CAISEKREYYEQYF.